The rows below give T cell receptor beta chains drawn from one sample of a study of T cells after yellow fever vaccination. A single record per CDR3 protein comes from TCRdb applying MiXCR to the 5' RACE reads. The sample contains some 320,000 distinct CDR3 sequences, over 8.5% of which appear only once. Source: CD4+ T cells sorted from PBMCs, taken 45 days after the yellow fever booster vaccination. Receptors were obtained from a man younger than 30 who received the YFV17D yellow fever vaccine. The CDR3 runs from the conserved cysteine through the conserved F or W. Fields, in order: D gene, J gene, V gene, clone size, CDR3 protein, CDR3 DNA. A D gene is named only where the DNA matches it firmly. Clone size is stated in some rows and not others, as once, few, many or a class when expanded.

D: TRBD2; J: TRBJ2-1; V: TRBV6-6; size: few; CDR3: CASSTERGGYNEQFF; DNA: TGTGCCAGCAGTACGGAGCGGGGGGGATACAATGAGCAGTTCTTC
D: .; J: TRBJ1-1; V: TRBV5-1; size: few; CDR3: CASSPYGWEGFTEAFF; DNA: TGCGCCAGCAGCCCGTATGGATGGGAGGGATTCACTGAAGCTTTCTTT
D: TRBD1; J: TRBJ2-2; V: TRBV5-1; size: few; CDR3: CASSNRPGTGGTGELFF; DNA: TGCGCCAGCAGCAACCGACCCGGGACAGGGGGCACCGGGGAGCTGTTTTTT
D: .; J: TRBJ1-3; V: TRBV12-3/TRBV12-4; size: .; CDR3: CASRNGSWGNTIYF; DNA: TGTGCCAGCCGGAACGGGTCATGGGGAAACACCATATATTTT
D: .; J: TRBJ2-6; V: TRBV5-1; size: .; CDR3: CASSYPGRYSGANVLTF; DNA: TGCGCCAGCAGCTACCCGGGTAGATACTCTGGGGCCAACGTCCTGACTTTC
D: TRBD1; J: TRBJ2-7; V: TRBV4-3; size: .; CDR3: CASSQAKKGQSLRTYEQYF; DNA: TGCGCCAGCAGCCAAGCAAAAAAGGGACAGTCCCTTCGAACCTACGAGCAGTACTTC
D: TRBD1; J: TRBJ1-3; V: TRBV4-2; size: few; CDR3: CASSQETGKDTIYF; DNA: TGTGCCAGCAGCCAAGAGACAGGGAAGGACACCATATATTTT
D: TRBD1; J: TRBJ2-7; V: TRBV6-2/TRBV6-3; size: few; CDR3: CASSRLGQGAYEQYF; DNA: TGTGCCAGCAGCCGCCTGGGACAGGGGGCGTACGAGCAGTACTTC
D: TRBD2; J: TRBJ2-3; V: TRBV6-1; size: .; CDR3: CASSLAGGPLGDTQYF; DNA: TGTGCCAGCAGTCTAGCGGGGGGGCCCCTTGGGGATACGCAGTATTTT
D: .; J: TRBJ1-1; V: TRBV11-2; size: .; CDR3: CASSLVSVAEAFF; DNA: TGTGCCAGCAGCTTAGTGTCCGTTGCTGAAGCTTTCTTT
D: TRBD1; J: TRBJ1-4; V: TRBV7-2; size: .; CDR3: CASSFPGQARKLFF; DNA: TGTGCCAGCAGCTTCCCGGGACAGGCCAGGAAACTGTTTTTT
D: .; J: TRBJ1-1; V: TRBV20-1; size: few; CDR3: CSARDRPGRAFF; DNA: TGCAGTGCTAGAGATCGTCCAGGGAGGGCTTTCTTT
D: .; J: TRBJ1-5; V: TRBV5-1; size: few; CDR3: CASSFGQNQPQHF; DNA: TGCGCCAGCAGCTTTGGACAGAATCAGCCCCAGCATTTT
D: .; J: TRBJ1-1; V: TRBV5-1; size: once; CDR3: CASSFTGPPNTEAFF; DNA: TGCGCCAGCAGCTTCACTGGGCCACCGAACACTGAAGCTTTCTTT
D: .; J: TRBJ1-2; V: TRBV9; size: once; CDR3: CASSPEGWNGYTF; DNA: TGTGCCAGCTCCCCAGAGGGGTGGAATGGCTACACCTTC
D: TRBD1; J: TRBJ1-6; V: TRBV7-2; size: few; CDR3: CASSAGTGALNSPLHF; DNA: TGTGCCAGCAGCGCCGGGACAGGGGCCCTGAATTCACCCCTCCACTTT
D: .; J: TRBJ2-5; V: TRBV9; size: .; CDR3: CASSRPGAQTQYF; DNA: TGTGCCAGCAGCCGGCCGGGGGCACAGACCCAGTACTTC
D: .; J: TRBJ2-3; V: TRBV5-1; size: .; CDR3: CASSLGTPNTDTQYF; DNA: TGCGCCAGCAGCTTGGGGACTCCCAACACAGATACGCAGTATTTT
D: .; J: TRBJ1-2; V: TRBV7-2; size: .; CDR3: CASSSRTGHYGYTF; DNA: TGTGCCAGCAGCTCGCGAACAGGGCACTATGGCTACACCTTC
D: .; J: TRBJ1-4; V: TRBV7-9; size: .; CDR3: CASSRPGFEGHNEKLFF; DNA: TGTGCCAGCAGCCGCCCTGGATTCGAGGGGCATAATGAAAAACTGTTTTTT
D: .; J: TRBJ2-6; V: TRBV7-3; size: many; CDR3: CASRDGTAGANVLTF; DNA: TGTGCCAGCAGGGACGGTACTGCGGGGGCCAACGTCCTGACTTTC
D: .; J: TRBJ1-6; V: TRBV19; size: few; CDR3: CASSWGQASTLHF; DNA: TGTGCCAGTAGTTGGGGGCAGGCCAGCACCCTCCACTTT
D: .; J: TRBJ2-7; V: TRBV12-3/TRBV12-4; size: few; CDR3: CASSLGASPLEQYF; DNA: TGTGCCAGCAGTTTAGGGGCCTCCCCCCTCGAGCAGTACTTC
D: .; J: TRBJ1-4; V: TRBV5-6; size: .; CDR3: CASSFGPGKLFF; DNA: TGTGCCAGCAGCTTTGGACCTGGAAAACTGTTTTTT
D: .; J: TRBJ2-5; V: TRBV29-1; size: .; CDR3: CSVAMAVQETQYF; DNA: TGCAGCGTTGCCATGGCGGTCCAAGAGACCCAGTACTTC
D: .; J: TRBJ2-4; V: TRBV20-1; size: few; CDR3: CSARDFGVAKNIQYF; DNA: TGCAGTGCTAGAGATTTTGGGGTAGCCAAAAACATTCAGTACTTC
D: TRBD1; J: TRBJ2-1; V: TRBV4-3; size: .; CDR3: CASSQGPGQGADEKFF; DNA: TGCGCCAGCAGCCAAGGGCCAGGACAGGGGGCCGATGAGAAGTTCTTC
D: .; J: TRBJ2-1; V: TRBV29-1; size: many; CDR3: CSVNRAPSEQFF; DNA: TGCAGCGTAAACCGGGCACCAAGTGAGCAGTTCTTC
D: .; J: TRBJ2-1; V: TRBV20-1; size: few; CDR3: CSARVGQKTGDEQFF; DNA: TGCAGTGCTAGAGTGGGACAAAAGACTGGGGATGAGCAGTTCTTC
D: .; J: TRBJ2-7; V: TRBV4-3; size: few; CDR3: CASSQDERSYEQYF; DNA: TGCGCCAGCAGCCAAGATGAGCGGTCCTACGAGCAGTACTTC
D: .; J: TRBJ2-1; V: TRBV5-1; size: few; CDR3: CASSLQGISSFNEQFF; DNA: TGCGCCAGCAGCTTGCAGGGGATTAGCTCCTTCAATGAGCAGTTCTTC
D: .; J: TRBJ2-5; V: TRBV4-2; size: few; CDR3: CASSQVTSGRETQYF; DNA: TGTGCCAGCAGCCAAGTGACCAGCGGTCGAGAGACCCAGTACTTC
D: .; J: TRBJ2-2; V: TRBV6-2/TRBV6-3; size: few; CDR3: CASRQRRLLPGELFF; DNA: TGTGCCAGCAGACAAAGAAGGCTCCTGCCCGGGGAGCTGTTTTTT
D: TRBD2; J: TRBJ2-1; V: TRBV11-2; size: .; CDR3: CASSSLTSGGASEQFF; DNA: TGTGCCAGCAGCTCCCTTACTAGCGGGGGGGCCAGTGAGCAGTTCTTC
D: .; J: TRBJ2-1; V: TRBV7-3; size: few; CDR3: CASSSGDEQFF; DNA: TGTGCCAGCAGCTCCGGTGATGAGCAGTTCTTC
D: .; J: TRBJ2-7; V: TRBV6-1; size: few; CDR3: CASRKMASYEQYF; DNA: TGTGCCAGCAGAAAGATGGCATCCTACGAGCAGTACTTC
D: .; J: TRBJ2-4; V: TRBV12-3/TRBV12-4; size: .; CDR3: CASSFRSSLAKNIQYF; DNA: TGTGCCAGCAGTTTTCGATCGAGCCTAGCCAAAAACATTCAGTACTTC
D: .; J: TRBJ2-6; V: TRBV12-3/TRBV12-4; size: many; CDR3: CASTQIHSGANVLTF; DNA: TGTGCCAGCACCCAGATCCACTCTGGGGCCAACGTCCTGACTTTC
D: TRBD1; J: TRBJ2-1; V: TRBV10-3; size: .; CDR3: CAISEAGGNEQFF; DNA: TGTGCCATCAGTGAGGCAGGGGGCAATGAGCAGTTCTTC
D: TRBD2; J: TRBJ2-5; V: TRBV5-1; size: few; CDR3: CASSLLAGRETQYF; DNA: TGCGCCAGCAGCTTACTAGCGGGGAGAGAGACCCAGTACTTC
D: TRBD2; J: TRBJ2-1; V: TRBV7-6; size: .; CDR3: CASSLAGGTIAYNEQFF; DNA: TGTGCCAGCAGCCTAGCGGGGGGCACGATCGCCTACAATGAGCAGTTCTTC
D: .; J: TRBJ2-1; V: TRBV4-3; size: many; CDR3: CASSQDADSSYNEQFF; DNA: TGCGCCAGCAGCCAAGATGCCGACAGCTCCTACAATGAGCAGTTCTTC
D: TRBD1; J: TRBJ2-1; V: TRBV29-1; size: few; CDR3: CSVDGQGARNEQFF; DNA: TGCAGCGTTGATGGCCAGGGGGCGCGGAATGAGCAGTTCTTC
D: .; J: TRBJ1-1; V: TRBV4-3; size: few; CDR3: CASSQLWGPSGIGYTEAFF; DNA: TGCGCCAGCAGCCAGTTATGGGGCCCATCAGGGATTGGTTACACTGAAGCTTTCTTT
D: .; J: TRBJ1-2; V: TRBV2; size: .; CDR3: CASSEQGIIYGYTF; DNA: TGTGCCAGCAGTGAACAGGGGATTATCTATGGCTACACCTTC
D: TRBD2; J: TRBJ2-1; V: TRBV18; size: few; CDR3: CASSPPSGGAYVEQFF; DNA: TGTGCCAGCTCACCACCGAGCGGGGGGGCCTATGTTGAGCAGTTCTTC
D: TRBD1; J: TRBJ1-3; V: TRBV5-4; size: few; CDR3: CASSLADRGGGNTIYF; DNA: TGTGCCAGCAGCTTGGCTGACAGGGGAGGTGGAAACACCATATATTTT
D: TRBD1; J: TRBJ1-2; V: TRBV10-3; size: .; CDR3: CAISESPNRGRDGYTF; DNA: TGTGCCATCAGTGAATCCCCCAACAGGGGAAGGGATGGCTACACCTTC
D: TRBD2; J: TRBJ2-5; V: TRBV20-1; size: many; CDR3: CSATSGGGWETQYF; DNA: TGCAGTGCTACGAGCGGGGGGGGTTGGGAGACCCAGTACTTC
D: .; J: TRBJ2-7; V: TRBV7-2; size: many; CDR3: CASSLGGASYEQYF; DNA: TGTGCCAGCAGCTTAGGGGGGGCCTCCTACGAGCAGTACTTC
D: TRBD2; J: TRBJ2-1; V: TRBV7-6; size: .; CDR3: CASSLEVGGADNEQFF; DNA: TGTGCCAGCAGCTTAGAGGTCGGGGGGGCGGACAATGAGCAGTTCTTC
D: .; J: TRBJ1-1; V: TRBV20-1; size: .; CDR3: CSATSGLTGTEAFF; DNA: TGCAGTGCTACCTCGGGGCTCACGGGCACTGAAGCTTTCTTT
D: .; J: TRBJ1-2; V: TRBV6-5; size: few; CDR3: CASSKVRTSYGYTF; DNA: TGTGCCAGCAGCAAGGTGCGCACCTCTTATGGCTACACCTTC
D: TRBD1; J: TRBJ1-6; V: TRBV20-1; size: .; CDR3: CSAITDRAYNSPLHF; DNA: TGCAGTGCTATCACGGACAGGGCTTATAATTCACCCCTCCACTTT